This T cell receptor (beta chain) stems from a study of vaccination effects on CD4 cells after COVID-19. Notes on the study in general: Healthy vaccine recipients' vaccine-induced clones were almost all SARS-CoV-2 mono-reactive. The study, lacking early post-infection timepoints, had few convalescent patients.

Worth noting for this clone: What it binds is not known.

The repertoire was sequenced with immunoSEQ multiplex PCR; TCRdb's copy has only in-frame clones and lacks some. The repertoire holds 65,000 to 90,000 clones, with around 70% as singletons. The culture ran for approximately 9 days before CD4+ T cells were isolated. It was two doses of either the BNT162b2 or mRNA-1273 vaccine that participants received. Each culture had half its medium swapped for IL-2 medium on days 3 and 7. V was cut by 2 bases and J by 1 base, with 8 bases left in between. This CDR3 has 15 amino acids. The germline CDR1 and CDR2 sequences are KGHSH and LQKENI. The rearrangement joins TRBV18 to TRBJ2-2; D unresolved. Sequences were derived from CD4+ T cells from PBMCs cultured without peptide, sampled after COVID-19 vaccination. This clonotype was obtained from a human donor who received a COVID-19 vaccine. The DNA for the CDR3 is TGTGCCAGCTCACCATCCCAACGGAACACCGGGGAGCTGTTTTTT. Amino acid sequence: CASSPSQRNTGELFF.